Listed below are T cell receptor beta chains from one sample, sequenced in a study of T cell responses to AZD1222 COVID-19 vaccine. Measured with immunoSEQ multiplex PCR; TCRdb has only the in-frame clones, and not every one. Of 80,000 to 90,000 clones listed, more than 70% were seen once; the top ten hold around 2.2%. The sample in question was peripheral blood, obtained on day 0 of AZD1222 vaccination. These receptors were collected from an adult in good health. CDR3s include the opening cysteine and the closing phenylalanine or tryptophan. D genes are given only for firm matches. A clone size is listed for some rows: how often the clone was seen (once, few, many), or a class if it is expanded.

v_gene,abundance,j_gene,d_gene,CDR3aa
TRBV3-1/TRBV3-2,once,TRBJ2-2,-,CASSRARGELFF
TRBV4-1,-,TRBJ2-5,-,CASSRDTRRSAQYF
TRBV7-9,-,TRBJ2-3,TRBD2,CASSFFSAGVTDTQYF
TRBV5-1,-,TRBJ2-5,TRBD2,CASSLELAAHFQETQYF
TRBV14,-,TRBJ2-2,TRBD1,CASSQDSARGFPNTGELFF
TRBV5-4,-,TRBJ2-7,-,CASSLGPLSYEQYF
TRBV6-2/TRBV6-3,-,TRBJ2-1,TRBD2,CASSYGLAGPQFF
TRBV6-5,-,TRBJ2-1,-,CASSYSGSGSYNEQFF
TRBV10-2,-,TRBJ1-5,-,CASKKDLSLSDNQPQHF
TRBV5-4,-,TRBJ1-3,-,CASSLTGPLTGNTIYF
TRBV2,-,TRBJ2-3,-,CASTPQGFGADTQYF
TRBV6-5,-,TRBJ2-2,-,CASRSGSVSGELFF
TRBV24-1,-,TRBJ1-2,-,CATSDSGNEGYTF
TRBV27,-,TRBJ1-5,-,CASSSAGGRSNQPQHF
TRBV19,once,TRBJ1-3,-,CASTVSGNTIYF
TRBV27,-,TRBJ1-5,-,CASSLVGQPQHF
TRBV7-2,-,TRBJ2-7,-,CASSLGDGTYEQYF
TRBV3-1/TRBV3-2,-,TRBJ2-5,-,CASLEGAGETQYF
TRBV19,-,TRBJ1-3,TRBD1,CASSSGQAGNTIYF
TRBV28,-,TRBJ1-6,-,CASTSPGGLNSPLHF
TRBV6-5,-,TRBJ2-7,TRBD1,CASSYGDSRSGEQYF
TRBV6-2/TRBV6-3,-,TRBJ2-5,TRBD1,CASSYTGGGETQYF
TRBV2,-,TRBJ2-2,TRBD1,CASRRDRENTGELFF
TRBV6-4,-,TRBJ1-1,TRBD1,CASSGTGYTEAFF
TRBV4-1,-,TRBJ1-4,TRBD1,CASSQDRGGEKLFF
TRBV7-9,-,TRBJ2-2,-,CASSSHITGELFF
TRBV6-5,once,TRBJ1-5,TRBD1,CASRGTGFAQPQHF
TRBV12-3/TRBV12-4,-,TRBJ2-1,-,CASSLTGEQFF
TRBV2,-,TRBJ2-7,-,CASSFRYEQYF
TRBV6-5,once,TRBJ2-1,TRBD2,CASSLLAGLYNEQFF
TRBV18,few,TRBJ2-7,-,CASSPPTARSYEQYF